This is a list of T cell receptor beta chains from one sample in a study of blood T cell repertoires in COVID-19. Only in-frame clones appear in the TCRdb table, and some are missing; sequencing was by immunoSEQ multiplex PCR. The profile covers approximately 60,000 clones, with 70% to 85% appearing a single time and approximately 20% taken by the ten largest. Sequencing used peripheral blood. The receptors derive from an elderly woman with active or convalescent COVID-19. The CDR3 runs from the conserved cysteine through the conserved F or W. The D gene is left open where the match is weak. Clone sizes are given selectively: once, few, many, or a class where the clone is expanded.

v_call: TRBV5-6
d_call: -
clone_size: -
j_call: TRBJ2-4
cdr3_aa: CASSLGGDIQYF
cdr3_nt: TGTGCCAGCAGCTTGGGAGGTGACATTCAGTACTTC

v_call: TRBV6-4
d_call: -
clone_size: -
j_call: TRBJ1-2
cdr3_aa: CASSPGEGGYTF
cdr3_nt: TGTGCCAGCAGCCCAGGGGAGGGCGGCTACACCTTC

v_call: TRBV6-6
d_call: -
clone_size: many
j_call: TRBJ2-3
cdr3_aa: CASSYSSPADTQYF
cdr3_nt: TGTGCCAGCAGTTACTCGAGCCCAGCGGATACGCAGTATTTT

v_call: TRBV7-3
d_call: TRBD2
clone_size: -
j_call: TRBJ2-5
cdr3_aa: CASSPGGGRKTQYF
cdr3_nt: TGTGCCAGCAGCCCCGGGGGGGGGCGGAAGACCCAGTACTTC

v_call: TRBV7-6
d_call: -
clone_size: -
j_call: TRBJ1-5
cdr3_aa: CASSTSVLSPQHF
cdr3_nt: TGTGCCAGCAGCACCTCGGTGCTGTCGCCCCAGCATTTT

v_call: TRBV29-1
d_call: -
clone_size: -
j_call: TRBJ1-2
cdr3_aa: CSAGLQGNYGYTF
cdr3_nt: TGCAGCGCGGGGTTACAGGGAAACTATGGCTACACCTTC

v_call: TRBV5-1
d_call: -
clone_size: -
j_call: TRBJ1-1
cdr3_aa: CASSWGGDTEAFF
cdr3_nt: TGCGCCAGCAGCTGGGGCGGGGATACTGAAGCTTTCTTT

v_call: TRBV5-5
d_call: -
clone_size: once
j_call: TRBJ2-1
cdr3_aa: CASSLRGPFGYEQFF
cdr3_nt: TGTGCCAGCAGCTTGAGGGGCCCCTTTGGTTATGAGCAGTTCTTC

v_call: TRBV14
d_call: TRBD2
clone_size: -
j_call: TRBJ2-7
cdr3_aa: CASSQDPPYGTSGGLYEQYF
cdr3_nt: TGTGCCAGCAGCCAAGATCCCCCTTACGGGACTAGCGGGGGATTATACGAGCAGTACTTC

v_call: TRBV2
d_call: TRBD1
clone_size: -
j_call: TRBJ1-2
cdr3_aa: CASSVRRGPNYGYTF
cdr3_nt: TGTGCCAGCAGTGTCCGCAGGGGGCCTAACTATGGCTACACCTTC

v_call: TRBV5-1
d_call: TRBD1
clone_size: -
j_call: TRBJ1-2
cdr3_aa: CASSTGGQGLYGYTF
cdr3_nt: TGCGCCAGCAGCACCGGAGGACAGGGGCTCTATGGCTACACCTTC

v_call: TRBV6-5
d_call: -
clone_size: -
j_call: TRBJ2-7
cdr3_aa: CASSYRRGQSSYEQYF
cdr3_nt: TGTGCCAGCAGTTACCGGAGGGGGCAAAGCTCCTACGAGCAGTACTTC

v_call: TRBV5-1
d_call: -
clone_size: -
j_call: TRBJ2-6
cdr3_aa: CASSLIQGPGANVLTF
cdr3_nt: TGCGCCAGCAGCTTGATCCAGGGGCCAGGGGCCAACGTCCTGACTTTC

v_call: TRBV21-1
d_call: -
clone_size: -
j_call: TRBJ1-6
cdr3_aa: CASSTGDRNKNSPLHF
cdr3_nt: TGTGCCAGCAGCACTGGGGACAGAAACAAAAATTCACCCCTCCACTTT

v_call: TRBV5-1
d_call: TRBD1
clone_size: -
j_call: TRBJ1-4
cdr3_aa: CASSMGQGGEKLFF
cdr3_nt: TGCGCCAGCAGCATGGGACAGGGAGGCGAAAAACTGTTTTTT